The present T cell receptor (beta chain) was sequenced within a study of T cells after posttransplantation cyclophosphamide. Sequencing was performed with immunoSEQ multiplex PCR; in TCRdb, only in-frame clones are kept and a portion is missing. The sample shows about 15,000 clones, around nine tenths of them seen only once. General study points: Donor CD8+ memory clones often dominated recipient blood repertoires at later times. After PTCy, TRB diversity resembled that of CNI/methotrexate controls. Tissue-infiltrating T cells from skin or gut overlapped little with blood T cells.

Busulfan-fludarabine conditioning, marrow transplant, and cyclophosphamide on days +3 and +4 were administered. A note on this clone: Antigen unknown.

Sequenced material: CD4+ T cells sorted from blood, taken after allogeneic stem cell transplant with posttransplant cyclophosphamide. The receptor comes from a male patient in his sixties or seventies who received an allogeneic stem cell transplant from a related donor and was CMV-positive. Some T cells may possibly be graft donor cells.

Here the CDR3 reads CASSQVKGDEKLFF. The CDR3 DNA reads as TGTGCCAGCAGCCAAGTAAAGGGGGATGAAAAACTGTTTTTT. V gene TRBV4-2 combines with J gene TRBJ1-4; D might be TRBD1 (6 bases). Trimming stripped 1 base from V and 6 bases from J, with 9 bases between. CDR3 length: 14 residues. Germline V gives CDR1 LGHNA, CDR2 YNFKEQ.